These 7 T cell receptor beta chains were sequenced from one sample in a study of shared T cell receptors in the human thymus. The protocol was immunoSEQ multiplex PCR, while the TCRdb copy is restricted to in-frame clones and leaves out a portion. The table includes about 660,000 clones, around 87% detected once. These records were also assigned to another study, of human thymus T cells.

The sequenced material came from thymocytes. These receptors were obtained from a boy younger than two with a congenital heart defect.

The chain has TRBV14 and TRBJ1-1, with TRBD1 matching 10 bases. The length of the CDR3 is 15 residues. Germline loops: CDR1 SGHDN, CDR2 FVKESK. V lost 6 bases, J lost 4 bases, and 8 bases stayed unmatched. In DNA form, the CDR3 reads TGTGCCAGCAGTTTGACGGGACAGGGGACCACTGAAGCTTTCTTT. It encodes CASSLTGQGTTEAFF.

V usage is TRBV6-5 and J usage is TRBJ1-1; the D gene is possibly TRBD1 (5 bases). Germline values: CDR1 MNHEY, CDR2 SVGAGI. V gave up 4 bases and J gave up 0 bases, with 12 bases separating them. CDR3 length: 15 amino acids. The chain's CDR3 is CASSSSQTVNTEAFF. The CDR3 DNA follows: TGTGCCAGCAGTTCCAGCCAGACAGTGAACACTGAAGCTTTCTTT.

Note on this clone: Other DNA sequences within the sample encode an identical CDR3. The gene calls are TRBV28 and TRBJ1-6; 7 bases are a match to TRBD1. The V segment lost 6 bases and the J segment 3 bases; nucleotides outside the gene matches: 8. CDR1 MDHEN and CDR2 SYDVKM come from the germline V gene. The CDR3 sequence is 16 residues long. The CDR3 DNA follows: TGTGCCAGCAGCACGGACAGGTACGGCTATAATTCACCCCTCCACTTT. Amino acids: CASSTDRYGYNSPLHF.

V usage is TRBV15 and J usage is TRBJ1-6; 8 bases align to TRBD1. Germline CDR1 LNHNV, CDR2 YYDKDF (reference sequence). This CDR3 has 16 amino acids. Trimming took 2 bases from V and 7 from J; bases not matched to a gene: 7. In DNA form, the CDR3 reads TGTGCCACCAGCAGAACGGACAGGGTTGGCAATTCACCCCTCCACTTT. Translating gives CATSRTDRVGNSPLHF.

This clone was observed a few times. The chain joins TRBV5-6 to TRBJ1-2, with 8 positions matching TRBD1. This CDR3 spans 13 amino acids. V gave up 0 bases and J gave up 12 bases; unmatched junction bases: 7. The germline gives CDR1 SGHDT, CDR2 YYEEEE. The CDR3 DNA sequence: TGTGCCAGCAGCTTGGCCCCCCAGGGGGCGCACACCTTC. This sequence encodes CASSLAPQGAHTF.

A single count supports this clone. V gene TRBV5-4 combines with J gene TRBJ2-2; D unresolved. The germline CDR1 and CDR2 sequences are SGHNT and YYREEE (reference sequence). CDR3 length equals 13 residues. V was shortened by 7 bases and J by 1 base, with 8 bases between the two germline ends. The CDR3 sequence is CASLRRNTGELFF. The CDR3 DNA is TGTGCCAGCTTGAGGCGGAACACCGGGGAGCTGTTTTTT. Supplemented by reference TRBV5-4 and TRBJ2-2, the full variable domain reads ETGVTQSPTHLIKTRGQQVTLRCSSQSGHNTVSWYQQALGQGPQFIFQYYREEENGRGNFPPRFSGLQFPNYSSELNVNALELDDSALYLCASLRRNTGELFFGEGSRLTVL.

The chain has TRBV6-5 and TRBJ1-4; TRBD1 matches at 7 bases. CDR3 length: 14 amino acids. Germline V gives CDR1 MNHEY, CDR2 SVGAGI. The V and J ends lost 6 bases and 8 bases, in that order; junction bases with no gene match: 9. As DNA, the CDR3 is TGTGCCAGCAGCGATACAGGGGTTCGGGAAAAACTGTTTTTT. It specifies CASSDTGVREKLFF.